A single T cell receptor (beta chain) is shown here with its context. Seattle cases were enrolled at active infection and followed longitudinally. The assay was immunoSEQ multiplex PCR, and TCRdb's table has in-frame clones only and misses some. The data show 300,000 to 400,000 clones, roughly 90% seen once. This entry comes from a study of blood T cell repertoires in COVID-19. CDR1 and CDR2 (germline): KGHSH, LQKENI. The J segment lost 4 bases and the V segment lost 3 bases, leaving 6 bases of the junction unmatched. CDR3 length equals 15 residues. This sequence was found in a woman in her seventies with COVID-19, enrolled during active disease. Sequencing used peripheral blood. This chain uses TRBV18 with TRBJ1-3, with 7 bases fitting TRBD1. CDR3 sequence: CASSPYDRAGNTIYF. The CDR3 coding sequence is TGTGCCAGCTCACCCTATGACAGGGCGGGAAACACCATATATTTT.